This T cell receptor beta chain is from a study of siplizumab effects on memory and regulatory T cells. Study-wide points: Unstimulated subset assignment was obtained for only a minor fraction of alloreactive clones. With siplizumab, Treg-derived clones averaged roughly 69% of mappable alloreactive CD4+ clones, versus approximately 29% in controls. Memory cells seemed less diverse than naive T cells, which seemed major alloresponse contributors.

Germline-derived CDR1 and CDR2 are LNHDA and SQIVND (reference sequence). With 0 bases removed from V and 5 bases from J, the gap between germline ends came to 13 bases. This CDR3 is 15 amino acids long. Note on this clone: Its antigen is currently unknown.

Assayed TCR templates numbered about 10^5 for each sample. The protocol was immunoSEQ multiplex PCR, while the TCRdb copy is restricted to in-frame clones and leaves out a portion. The sample has over 100,000 clones, roughly 92% seen once. This chain joins TRBV19 and TRBJ2-5, with D hard to call. Sample: CD4+ T cells sorted from blood. This TCR was sampled from a human donor in good health. DNA for the CDR3: TGTGCCAGTAGTATAGATTCCGGCCCTAGGGAGACCCAGTACTTC. This gives the protein CASSIDSGPRETQYF.